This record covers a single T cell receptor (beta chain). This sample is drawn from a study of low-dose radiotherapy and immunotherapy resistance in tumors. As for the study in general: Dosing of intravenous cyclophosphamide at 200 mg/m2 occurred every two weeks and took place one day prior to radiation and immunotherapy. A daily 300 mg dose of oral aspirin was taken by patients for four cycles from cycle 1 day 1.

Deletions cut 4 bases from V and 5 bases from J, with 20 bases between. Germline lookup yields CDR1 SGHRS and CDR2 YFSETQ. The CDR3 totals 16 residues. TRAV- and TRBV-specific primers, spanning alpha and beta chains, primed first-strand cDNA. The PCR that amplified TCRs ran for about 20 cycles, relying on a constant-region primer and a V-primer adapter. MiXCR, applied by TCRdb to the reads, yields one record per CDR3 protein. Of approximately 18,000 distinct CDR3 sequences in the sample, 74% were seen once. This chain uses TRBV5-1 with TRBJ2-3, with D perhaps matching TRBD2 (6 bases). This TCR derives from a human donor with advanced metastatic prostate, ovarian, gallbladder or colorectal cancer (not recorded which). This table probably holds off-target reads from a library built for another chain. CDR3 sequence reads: CASSVRGRLGQDTQYF. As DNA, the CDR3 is TGCGCCAGCAGCGTGCGGGGACGCCTAGGACAAGATACGCAGTATTTT.